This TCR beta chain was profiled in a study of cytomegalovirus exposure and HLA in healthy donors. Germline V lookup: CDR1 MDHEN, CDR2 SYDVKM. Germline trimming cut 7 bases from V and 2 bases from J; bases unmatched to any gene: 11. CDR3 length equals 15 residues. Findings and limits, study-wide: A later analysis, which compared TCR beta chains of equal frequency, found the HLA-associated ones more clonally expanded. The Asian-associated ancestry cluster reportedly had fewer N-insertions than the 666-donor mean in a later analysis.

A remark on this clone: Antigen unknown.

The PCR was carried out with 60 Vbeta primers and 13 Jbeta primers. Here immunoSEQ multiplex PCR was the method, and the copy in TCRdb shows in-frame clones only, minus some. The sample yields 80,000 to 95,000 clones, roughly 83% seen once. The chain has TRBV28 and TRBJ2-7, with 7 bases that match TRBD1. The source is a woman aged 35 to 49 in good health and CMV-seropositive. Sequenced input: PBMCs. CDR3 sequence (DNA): TGTGCCAGCACACAGCCCGGGACAGCGGCCTACGAGCAGTACTTC. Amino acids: CASTQPGTAAYEQYF.